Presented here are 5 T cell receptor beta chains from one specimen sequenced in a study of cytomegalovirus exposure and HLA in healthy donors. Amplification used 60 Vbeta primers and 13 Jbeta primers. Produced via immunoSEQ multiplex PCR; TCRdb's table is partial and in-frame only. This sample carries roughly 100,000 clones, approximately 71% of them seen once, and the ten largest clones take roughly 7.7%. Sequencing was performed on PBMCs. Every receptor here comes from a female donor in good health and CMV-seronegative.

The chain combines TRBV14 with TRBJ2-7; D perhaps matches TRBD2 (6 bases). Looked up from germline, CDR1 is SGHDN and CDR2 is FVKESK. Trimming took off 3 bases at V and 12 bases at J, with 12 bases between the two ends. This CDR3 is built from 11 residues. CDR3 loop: CASSQFGGLYF. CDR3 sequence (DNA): TGTGCCAGCAGCCAGTTCGGGGGTTTGTACTTC.

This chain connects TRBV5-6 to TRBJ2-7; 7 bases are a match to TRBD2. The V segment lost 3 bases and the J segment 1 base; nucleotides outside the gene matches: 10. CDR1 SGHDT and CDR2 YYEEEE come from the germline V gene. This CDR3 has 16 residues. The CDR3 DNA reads TGTGCCAGCAGCTCCTATCTGGGGGGGAATTCCTACGAGCAGTACTTC. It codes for CASSSYLGGNSYEQYF.

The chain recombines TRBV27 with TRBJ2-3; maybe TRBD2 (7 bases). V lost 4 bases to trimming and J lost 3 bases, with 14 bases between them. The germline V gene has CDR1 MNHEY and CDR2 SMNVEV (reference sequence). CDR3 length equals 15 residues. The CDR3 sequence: CASSWAGGRTDTQYF. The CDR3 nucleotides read TGTGCCAGCAGTTGGGCCGGGGGGCGAACAGATACGCAGTATTTT.

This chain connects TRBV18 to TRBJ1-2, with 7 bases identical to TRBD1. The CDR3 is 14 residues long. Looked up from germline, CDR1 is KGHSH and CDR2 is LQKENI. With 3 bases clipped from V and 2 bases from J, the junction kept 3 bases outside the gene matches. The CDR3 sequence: CASSPGQSNYGYTF. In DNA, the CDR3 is TGTGCCAGCTCACCGGGACAGTCGAACTATGGCTACACCTTC. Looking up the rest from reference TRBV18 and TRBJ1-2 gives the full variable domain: NAGVMQNPRHLVRRRGQEARLRCSPMKGHSHVYWYRQLPEEGLKFMVYLQKENIIDESGMPKERFSAEFPKEGPSILRIQQVVRGDSAAYFCASSPGQSNYGYTFGSGTRLTVV.

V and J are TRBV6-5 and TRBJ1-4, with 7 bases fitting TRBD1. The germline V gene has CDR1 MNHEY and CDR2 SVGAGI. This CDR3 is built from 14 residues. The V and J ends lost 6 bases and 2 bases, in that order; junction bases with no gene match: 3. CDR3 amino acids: CASRDRVTNEKLFF. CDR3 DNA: TGTGCCAGCAGAGACAGGGTCACTAATGAAAAACTGTTTTTT.